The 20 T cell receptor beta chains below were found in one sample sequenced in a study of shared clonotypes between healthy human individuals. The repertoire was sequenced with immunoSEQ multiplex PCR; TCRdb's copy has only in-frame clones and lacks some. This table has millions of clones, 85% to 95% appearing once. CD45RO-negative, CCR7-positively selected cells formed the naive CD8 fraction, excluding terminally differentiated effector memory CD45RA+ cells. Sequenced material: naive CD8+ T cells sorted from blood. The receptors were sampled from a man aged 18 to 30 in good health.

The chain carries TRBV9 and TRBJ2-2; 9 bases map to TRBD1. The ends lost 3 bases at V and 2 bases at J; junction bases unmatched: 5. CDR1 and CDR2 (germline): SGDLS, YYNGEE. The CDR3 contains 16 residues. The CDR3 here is CASSAIQGANTGELFF. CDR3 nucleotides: TGTGCCAGCAGCGCCATACAGGGGGCAAACACCGGGGAGCTGTTTTTT.

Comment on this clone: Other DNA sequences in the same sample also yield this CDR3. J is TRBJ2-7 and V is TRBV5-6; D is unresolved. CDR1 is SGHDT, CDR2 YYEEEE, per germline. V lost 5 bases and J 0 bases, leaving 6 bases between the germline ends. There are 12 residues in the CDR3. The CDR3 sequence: CASSLSSYEQYF. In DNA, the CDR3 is TGTGCCAGCAGTTTGAGCTCCTACGAGCAGTACTTC.

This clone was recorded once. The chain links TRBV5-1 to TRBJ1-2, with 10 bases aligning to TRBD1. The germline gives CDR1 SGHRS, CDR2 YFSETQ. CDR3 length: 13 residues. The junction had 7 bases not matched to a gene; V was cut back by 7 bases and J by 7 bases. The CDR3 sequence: CASSGGTGVGYTF. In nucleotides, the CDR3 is TGCGCCAGCTCAGGAGGGACAGGGGTTGGCTACACCTTC. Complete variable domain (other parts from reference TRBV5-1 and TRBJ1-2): KAGVTQTPRYLIKTRGQQVTLSCSPISGHRSVSWYQQTPGQGLQFLFEYFSETQRNKGNFPGRFSGRQFSNSRSEMNVSTLELGDSALYLCASSGGTGVGYTFGSGTRLTVV.

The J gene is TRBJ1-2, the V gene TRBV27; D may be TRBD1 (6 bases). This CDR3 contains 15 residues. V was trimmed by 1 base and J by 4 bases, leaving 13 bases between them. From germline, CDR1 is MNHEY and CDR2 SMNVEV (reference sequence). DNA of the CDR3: TGTGCCAGCAGTTTATTGGGGGGCTCTGGCTATGGCTACACCTTC. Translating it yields CASSLLGGSGYGYTF.

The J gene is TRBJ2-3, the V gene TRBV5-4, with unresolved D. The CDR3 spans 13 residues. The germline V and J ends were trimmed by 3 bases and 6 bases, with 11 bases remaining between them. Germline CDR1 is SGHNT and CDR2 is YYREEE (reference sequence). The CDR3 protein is CASSSPVGDTQYF. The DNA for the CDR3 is TGTGCCAGCAGCTCGCCTGTCGGGGATACGCAGTATTTT.

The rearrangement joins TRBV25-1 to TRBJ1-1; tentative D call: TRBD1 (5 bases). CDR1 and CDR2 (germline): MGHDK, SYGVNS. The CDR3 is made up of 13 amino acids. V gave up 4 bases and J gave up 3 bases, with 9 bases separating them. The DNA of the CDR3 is TGTGCCAGCAGTGGGGGGACGGACACTGAAGCTTTCTTT. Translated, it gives CASSGGTDTEAFF.

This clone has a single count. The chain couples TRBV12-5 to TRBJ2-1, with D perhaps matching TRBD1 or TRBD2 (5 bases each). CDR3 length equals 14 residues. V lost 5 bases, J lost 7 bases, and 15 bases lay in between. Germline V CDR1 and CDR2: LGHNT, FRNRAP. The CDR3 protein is CASGEGSSGNEQFF. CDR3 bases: TGTGCTAGTGGTGAGGGGTCCTCGGGGAATGAGCAGTTCTTC.

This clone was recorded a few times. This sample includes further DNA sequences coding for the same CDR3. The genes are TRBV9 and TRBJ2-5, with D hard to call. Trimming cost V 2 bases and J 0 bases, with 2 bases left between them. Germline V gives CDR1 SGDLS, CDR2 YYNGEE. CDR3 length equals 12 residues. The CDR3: CASSVDQETQYF. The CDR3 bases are TGTGCCAGCAGCGTCGACCAAGAGACCCAGTACTTC.

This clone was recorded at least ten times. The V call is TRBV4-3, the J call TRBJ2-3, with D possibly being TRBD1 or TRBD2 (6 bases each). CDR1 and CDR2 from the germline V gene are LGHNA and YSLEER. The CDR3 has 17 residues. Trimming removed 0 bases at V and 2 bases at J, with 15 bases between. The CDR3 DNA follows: TGCGCCAGCAGCCAAGATCATAGGGGGGTCAACACAGATACGCAGTATTTT. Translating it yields CASSQDHRGVNTDTQYF.

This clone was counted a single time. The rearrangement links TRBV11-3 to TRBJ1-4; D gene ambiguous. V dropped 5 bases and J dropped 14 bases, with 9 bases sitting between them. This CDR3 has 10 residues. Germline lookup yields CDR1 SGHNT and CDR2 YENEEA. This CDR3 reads CASSIQILFF. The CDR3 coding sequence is TGTGCCAGCAGCATCCAGATTCTGTTTTTT.

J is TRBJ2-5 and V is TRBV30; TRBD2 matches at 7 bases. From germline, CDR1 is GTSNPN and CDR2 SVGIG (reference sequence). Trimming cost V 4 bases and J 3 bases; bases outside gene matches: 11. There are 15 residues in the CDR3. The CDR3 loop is CAWKTFGTNKETQYF. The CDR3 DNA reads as TGTGCCTGGAAGACCTTCGGGACTAACAAAGAGACCCAGTACTTC.

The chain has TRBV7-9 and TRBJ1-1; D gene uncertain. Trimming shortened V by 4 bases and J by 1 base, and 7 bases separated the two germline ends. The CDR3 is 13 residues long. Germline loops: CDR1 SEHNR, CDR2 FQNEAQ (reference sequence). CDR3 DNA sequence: TGTGCCAGCAGCTCCCCATCGAACACTGAAGCTTTCTTT. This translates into CASSSPSNTEAFF.

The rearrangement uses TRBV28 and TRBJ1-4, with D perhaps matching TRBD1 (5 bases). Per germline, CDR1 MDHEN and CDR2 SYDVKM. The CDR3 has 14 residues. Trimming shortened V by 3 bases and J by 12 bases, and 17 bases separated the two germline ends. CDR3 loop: CASSLDSVGGELFF. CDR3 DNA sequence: TGTGCCAGCAGTTTGGACTCAGTTGGGGGGGAACTGTTTTTT.

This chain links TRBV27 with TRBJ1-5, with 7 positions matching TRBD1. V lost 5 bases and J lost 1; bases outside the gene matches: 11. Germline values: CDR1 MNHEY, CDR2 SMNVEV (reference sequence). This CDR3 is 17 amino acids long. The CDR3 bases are TGTGCCAGCAGTAACCTACGACAGGGCACGAGCAATCAGCCCCAGCATTTT. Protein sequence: CASSNLRQGTSNQPQHF.

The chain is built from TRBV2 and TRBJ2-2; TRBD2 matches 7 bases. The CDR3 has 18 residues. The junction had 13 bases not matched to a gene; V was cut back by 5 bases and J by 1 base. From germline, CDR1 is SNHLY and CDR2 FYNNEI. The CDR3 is CASSTFHRLAENTGELFF. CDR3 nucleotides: TGTGCCAGCAGTACCTTTCACAGACTAGCAGAGAACACCGGGGAGCTGTTTTTT.

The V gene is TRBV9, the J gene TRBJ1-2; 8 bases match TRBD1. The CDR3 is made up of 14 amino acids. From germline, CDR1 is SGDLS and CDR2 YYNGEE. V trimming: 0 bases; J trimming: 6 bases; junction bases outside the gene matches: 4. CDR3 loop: CASSVVQGADGYTF. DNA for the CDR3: TGTGCCAGCAGCGTAGTCCAGGGGGCCGATGGCTACACCTTC.

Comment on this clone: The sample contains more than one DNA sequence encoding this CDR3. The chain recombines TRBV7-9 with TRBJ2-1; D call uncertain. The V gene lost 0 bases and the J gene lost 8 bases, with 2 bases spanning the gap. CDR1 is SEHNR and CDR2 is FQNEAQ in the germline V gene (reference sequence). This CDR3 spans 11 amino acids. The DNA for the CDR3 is TGTGCCAGCAGCTTAGCCGATGAGCAGTTCTTC. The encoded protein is CASSLADEQFF. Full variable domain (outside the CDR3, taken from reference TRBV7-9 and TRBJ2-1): DTGVSQNPRHKITKRGQNVTFRCDPISEHNRLYWYRQTLGQGPEFLTYFQNEAQLEKSRLLSDRFSAERPKGSFSTLEIQRTEQGDSAMYLCASSLADEQFFGPGTRLTVL.

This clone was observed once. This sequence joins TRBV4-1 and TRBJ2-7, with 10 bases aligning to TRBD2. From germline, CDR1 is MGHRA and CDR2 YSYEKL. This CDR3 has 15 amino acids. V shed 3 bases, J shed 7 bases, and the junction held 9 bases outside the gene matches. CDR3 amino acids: CASSQSGGAGREQYF. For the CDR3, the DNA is TGCGCCAGCAGCCAGAGCGGGGGGGCAGGGAGGGAGCAGTACTTC.

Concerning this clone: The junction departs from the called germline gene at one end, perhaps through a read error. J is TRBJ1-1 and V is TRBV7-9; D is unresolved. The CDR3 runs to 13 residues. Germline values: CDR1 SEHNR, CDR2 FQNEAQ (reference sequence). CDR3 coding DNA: TGTGCCAGCAGGTTAGACGGTGACACTGAAGCTTTCTTT. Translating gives CASRLDGDTEAFF.

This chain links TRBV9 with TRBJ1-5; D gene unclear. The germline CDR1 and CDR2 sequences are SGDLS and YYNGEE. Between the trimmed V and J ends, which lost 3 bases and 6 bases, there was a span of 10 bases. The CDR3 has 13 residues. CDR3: CASSDASGQPQHF. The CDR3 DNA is TGTGCCAGCAGCGACGCTAGCGGTCAGCCCCAGCATTTT.